This record looks at one T cell receptor (beta chain) sequence and its context. Data came from immunoSEQ multiplex PCR; TCRdb stores just in-frame clones and leaves some out. The table lists around 100,000 clones, approximately 94% of them singletons. Germline-derived CDR1 and CDR2 are MNHNS and SASEGT. This CDR3 is 16 amino acids long. V dropped 0 bases and J dropped 4 bases, with 12 bases sitting between them. This sample is part of a study of technical replicates of blood from a few donors. Sample: T cells isolated from PBMCs. The sequence was obtained from a human donor in good health. V usage is TRBV6-1 and J usage is TRBJ2-2; maybe TRBD2 (5 bases). Written as DNA, the CDR3 is TGTGCCAGCAGTGAAGCATTCGGACTTATCACCGGGGAGCTGTTTTTT. This sequence encodes CASSEAFGLITGELFF.